What follows are 23 T cell receptor beta chains derived from one specimen sequenced in a study of blood T cell repertoires in COVID-19. Assay: immunoSEQ multiplex PCR; the TCRdb copy retains only in-frame clones and omits some. The table records tens of thousands of clones, 70% to 90% of them present only once. The sample was peripheral blood. Receptors were obtained from a man in his fifties or sixties with COVID-19, enrolled during active disease.

The chain is built from TRBV6-6 and TRBJ1-1; 7 bases match TRBD1. Germline V gene data show CDR1 as MNHNY and CDR2 as SVGAGI (reference sequence). CDR3 size: 15 residues. Germline trimming cut 6 bases from V and 1 base from J; bases unmatched to any gene: 8. This chain's CDR3 is CASSHRQGKNTEAFF. The CDR3 nucleotides are TGTGCCAGCAGCCACAGACAGGGAAAGAACACTGAAGCTTTCTTT.

The chain carries TRBV15 and TRBJ1-1; 8 bases map to TRBD1. V lost 0 bases to trimming and J lost 3 bases; unmatched junction nucleotides: 3. There are 15 residues in the CDR3. Per germline, CDR1 LNHNV and CDR2 YYDKDF (reference sequence). This CDR3 reads CATSRDRQGYTEAFF. The CDR3 region has the DNA TGTGCCACCAGCAGAGACAGACAGGGGTACACTGAAGCTTTCTTT. Together with reference TRBV15 and TRBJ1-1, the CDR3 gives the full variable domain: DAMVIQNPRYQVTQFGKPVTLSCSQTLNHNVMYWYQQKSSQAPKLLFHYYDKDFNNEADTPDNFQSRRPNTSFCFLDIRSPGLGDTAMYLCATSRDRQGYTEAFFGQGTRLTVV.

The V gene is TRBV3-1 (or the pseudogene TRBV3-2), the J gene TRBJ1-4; 8 nucleotides match TRBD1. Germline CDR1 reads LGHDT; CDR2 reads YNNKEL (reference sequence). The CDR3 is 17 residues long. With 2 bases clipped from V and 6 bases from J, the junction kept 11 bases outside the gene matches. CDR3 sequence (DNA): TGTGCCAGCAGCCAAAGTACCTCGGACAGGGCGGATGAAAAACTGTTTTTT. Protein: CASSQSTSDRADEKLFF.

This chain joins TRBV7-9 and TRBJ2-7, with a tentative D call TRBD1 (6 bases). V lost 4 bases and J 4 bases, leaving 11 bases between the germline ends. The CDR3 consists of 13 residues. Germline CDR1 and CDR2: SEHNR and FQNEAQ (reference sequence). This CDR3 is CASSSIGGYEQYF. The CDR3 region has the DNA TGTGCCAGCAGCTCAATAGGGGGATACGAGCAGTACTTC. Looking up the rest from reference TRBV7-9 and TRBJ2-7 gives the full variable domain: DTGVSQNPRHKITKRGQNVTFRCDPISEHNRLYWYRQTLGQGPEFLTYFQNEAQLEKSRLLSDRFSAERPKGSFSTLEIQRTEQGDSAMYLCASSSIGGYEQYFGPGTRLTVT.

The V and J genes are TRBV20-1 and TRBJ1-1; D gene ambiguous. Germline lookup yields CDR1 DFQATT and CDR2 SNEGSKA (reference sequence). This CDR3 is built from 12 residues. The V gene lost 3 bases and the J gene lost 3 bases, with 8 bases spanning the gap. CDR3 DNA sequence: TGCAGTGCTAGTGACCGAGACACTGAAGCTTTCTTT. This encodes CSASDRDTEAFF.

The chain has TRBV12-3 or TRBV12-4 and TRBJ1-5; 8 positions match TRBD1. This CDR3 has 12 amino acids. With V trimmed by 7 bases and J by 6 bases, 2 bases remained unmatched. CDR3 nucleotides: TGTGCCAGCACAACAGGGGGTCAGCCCCAGCATTTT. This sequence encodes CASTTGGQPQHF.

The chain joins TRBV10-1 to TRBJ2-2, with a tentative D call TRBD2 (7 bases). The CDR3 length is 17 residues. In germline, CDR1 is WNHNN, CDR2 SYGVQD (reference sequence). With 4 bases removed from V and 3 bases from J, the gap between germline ends came to 18 bases. The chain's CDR3 is CASSGNRGAKDTGELFF. Here the CDR3 DNA reads TGCGCCAGCAGTGGTAATCGGGGGGCGAAAGACACCGGGGAGCTGTTTTTT.

V is TRBV28 and J is TRBJ2-2; 7 positions agree with TRBD2. The CDR3 covers 14 residues. The trim removed 7 bases at V and 9 bases at J, leaving 11 bases unmatched. Germline V gives CDR1 MDHEN, CDR2 SYDVKM. CDR3 residues: CASTREGVSRELFF. DNA of the CDR3: TGTGCCAGCACCAGGGAGGGAGTCAGTAGGGAGCTGTTTTTT. Looking up the rest from reference TRBV28 and TRBJ2-2 gives the full variable domain: DVKVTQSSRYLVKRTGEKVFLECVQDMDHENMFWYRQDPGLGLRLIYFSYDVKMKEKGDIPEGYSVSREKKERFSLILESASTNQTSMYLCASTREGVSRELFFGEGSRLTVL.

This clone appeared a single time. The chain joins TRBV3-1 (or the pseudogene TRBV3-2) to TRBJ2-5; D gene ambiguous. Germline lookup yields CDR1 LGHDT and CDR2 YNNKEL (reference sequence). Trimming shortened V by 3 bases and J by 4 bases, and 3 bases separated the two germline ends. The CDR3 consists of 11 residues. The chain's CDR3 is CASSHVETQYF. For the CDR3, the DNA is TGTGCCAGCAGCCACGTAGAGACCCAGTACTTC.

This clone was detected a few times. The CDR3 loop is CASSPGRGWEQYF. In nucleotides, the CDR3 is TGTGCCAGCAGCCCCGGCAGGGGGTGGGAGCAGTACTTC. V gene TRBV5-4 combines with J gene TRBJ2-7; 7 nucleotides match TRBD1. V lost 4 bases and J lost 7; bases outside the gene matches: 8. The V gene's germline CDR1 is SGHNT and CDR2 YYREEE (reference sequence). The CDR3 has 13 residues.

The chain combines TRBV4-1 with TRBJ1-4; D is ambiguous. The CDR3 is 14 residues long. Trimming stripped 4 bases from V and 8 bases from J, with 14 bases between. From germline, CDR1 is MGHRA and CDR2 YSYEKL. CDR3 sequence (DNA): TGCGCCAGCAGCCCCCCCGGGAGGGAGGAAAAACTGTTTTTT. Protein sequence: CASSPPGREEKLFF.

The chain combines TRBV18 with TRBJ2-7; D is undetermined. CDR1 is KGHSH, CDR2 LQKENI, per germline. The CDR3 consists of 14 residues. Between the trimmed V and J ends, which lost 3 bases and 0 bases, there was a span of 9 bases. The CDR3 DNA reads as TGTGCCAGCTCACCCTTAACAGACTCCTACGAGCAGTACTTC. This codes for CASSPLTDSYEQYF. Supplemented by reference TRBV18 and TRBJ2-7, the full variable domain reads NAGVMQNPRHLVRRRGQEARLRCSPMKGHSHVYWYRQLPEEGLKFMVYLQKENIIDESGMPKERFSAEFPKEGPSILRIQQVVRGDSAAYFCASSPLTDSYEQYFGPGTRLTVT.

The rearrangement uses TRBV6-6 and TRBJ2-7, with D possibly TRBD2 on 7 matching bases. CDR1 is MNHNY and CDR2 is SVGAGI in the germline V gene (reference sequence). There are 13 residues in the CDR3. Between the trimmed V and J ends, which lost 2 bases and 6 bases, there was a span of 11 bases. CDR3 bases: TGTGCCAGCAGTTACAACAGGGAGGGCGAGCAGTACTTC. This sequence encodes CASSYNREGEQYF.

The chain uses TRBV9 and TRBJ1-3; 9 bases are shared with TRBD1. After removal of 3 bases from V and 5 bases from J, the junction contained 9 bases not matched to a gene. The CDR3 covers 16 residues. The germline gives CDR1 SGDLS, CDR2 YYNGEE. CDR3 protein: CASSGPRQGGRNTIYF. CDR3 nucleotides: TGTGCCAGCAGCGGGCCCCGACAGGGGGGTAGAAACACCATATATTTT.

The gene calls are TRBV7-9 and TRBJ1-1; 7 bases align to TRBD1. Trimming at V came to 3 bases and at J to 0 bases, leaving 1 base not matched to a gene. Germline CDR1 reads SEHNR; CDR2 reads FQNEAQ (reference sequence). The CDR3 consists of 14 residues. CDR3 amino acids: CASSLGQMNTEAFF. The CDR3 coding sequence is TGTGCCAGCAGCTTGGGACAGATGAACACTGAAGCTTTCTTT.

V and J are TRBV6-2 or TRBV6-3 and TRBJ2-2, with 9 bases identical to TRBD1. The CDR3 sequence is 14 residues long. V trimming: 6 bases; J trimming: 3 bases; junction bases outside the gene matches: 2. CDR1 MNHEY and CDR2 SVGEGT come from the germline V gene. The DNA for the CDR3 is TGTGCCAGCAGCCGGACAGGGGACACCGGGGAGCTGTTTTTT. It translates to CASSRTGDTGELFF.

The genes are TRBV14 and TRBJ1-1; D ambiguous. The germline V gene encodes CDR1 SGHDN and CDR2 FVKESK. The V end was cut by 0 bases, the J end by 3 bases, with 8 bases between. CDR3 length equals 14 residues. The CDR3 bases are TGTGCCAGCAGCCAAGATGGGAGGTACACTGAAGCTTTCTTT. Translated: CASSQDGRYTEAFF.

V usage is TRBV5-5 and J usage is TRBJ2-3; 10 bases agree with TRBD2. V dropped 1 base and J dropped 2; count of bases not matched to a gene: 1. CDR3 length: 15 amino acids. The germline V gene has CDR1 SGHKS and CDR2 YYEKEE (reference sequence). The CDR3 nucleotides read TGTGCCAGCAGCTTGACTAGCGGGAACACAGATACGCAGTATTTT. It specifies CASSLTSGNTDTQYF.

The chain joins TRBV27 to TRBJ1-5, with 10 bases matching TRBD1. V lost 6 bases, J lost 4 bases, and 6 bases stayed unmatched. CDR1 and CDR2 from the germline V gene are MNHEY and SMNVEV (reference sequence). The CDR3 contains 15 residues. CDR3 sequence reads: CASSDRGRWNQPQHF. CDR3 sequence (DNA): TGTGCCAGCAGCGACAGGGGGCGGTGGAATCAGCCCCAGCATTTT.

The genes are TRBV5-1 and TRBJ1-6; the D gene is possibly TRBD1 (5 bases). The CDR3 spans 15 residues. V was pared by 2 bases and J by 6 bases, with 12 bases between. Germline CDR1 SGHRS, CDR2 YFSETQ. CDR3 residues: CASSFGQGGNSPLHF. The CDR3 nucleotides are TGCGCCAGCAGCTTCGGGCAGGGAGGTAATTCACCCCTCCACTTT.

This clone was seen a few times. The rearrangement uses TRBV11-2 and TRBJ2-7; D gene ambiguous. The CDR3 loop spans 14 amino acids. V was clipped by 0 bases and J by 0 bases, with 6 bases between them. Germline CDR1 is SGHAT and CDR2 is FQNNGV. The CDR3 loop is CASSLDLYSYEQYF. The CDR3 DNA reads as TGTGCCAGCAGCTTAGACCTCTACTCCTACGAGCAGTACTTC.

The chain recombines TRBV28 with TRBJ2-7; D not resolved. Germline values: CDR1 MDHEN, CDR2 SYDVKM. V was shortened by 3 bases and J by 6 bases, with 12 bases between the two germline ends. The CDR3 covers 13 residues. CDR3 bases: TGTGCCAGCAGTTTGCGGTCCCCCGTCGAGCAGTACTTC. This codes for CASSLRSPVEQYF.

This sequence joins TRBV10-3 and TRBJ2-1; TRBD2 aligns across 11 bases. Germline trimming cut 2 bases from V and 8 bases from J; bases unmatched to any gene: 8. This CDR3 has 16 amino acids. Germline CDR1 ENHRY, CDR2 SYGVKD. CDR3 in amino acids: CAISETTLAGVHEQFF. CDR3 sequence (DNA): TGTGCCATCAGTGAGACTACACTAGCGGGAGTCCATGAGCAGTTCTTC.